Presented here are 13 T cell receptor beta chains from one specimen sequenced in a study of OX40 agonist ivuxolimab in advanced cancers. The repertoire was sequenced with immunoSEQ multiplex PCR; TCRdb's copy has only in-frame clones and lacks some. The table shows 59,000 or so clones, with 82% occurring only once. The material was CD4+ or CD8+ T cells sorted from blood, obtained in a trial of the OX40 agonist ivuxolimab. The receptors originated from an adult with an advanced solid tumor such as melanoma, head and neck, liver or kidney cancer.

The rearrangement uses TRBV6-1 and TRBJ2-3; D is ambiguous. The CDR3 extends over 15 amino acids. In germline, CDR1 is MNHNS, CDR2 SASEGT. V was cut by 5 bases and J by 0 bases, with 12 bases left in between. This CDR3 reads CASSTSGPSTDTQYF. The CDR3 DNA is TGTGCCAGCAGTACCTCGGGCCCCAGCACAGATACGCAGTATTTT.

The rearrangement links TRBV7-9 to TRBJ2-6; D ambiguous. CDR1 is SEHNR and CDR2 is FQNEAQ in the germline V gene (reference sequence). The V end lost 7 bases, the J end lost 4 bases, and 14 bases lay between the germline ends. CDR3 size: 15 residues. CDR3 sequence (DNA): TGTGCCAGCACTCATCCCTTGGGGGGGGCCAACGTCCTGACTTTC. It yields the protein CASTHPLGGANVLTF.

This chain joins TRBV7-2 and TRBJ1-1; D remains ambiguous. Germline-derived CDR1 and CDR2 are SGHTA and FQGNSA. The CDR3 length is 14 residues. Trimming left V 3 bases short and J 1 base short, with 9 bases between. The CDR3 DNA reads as TGTGCCAGCAGCTTCCTGGACGGGAACACTGAAGCTTTCTTT. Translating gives CASSFLDGNTEAFF.

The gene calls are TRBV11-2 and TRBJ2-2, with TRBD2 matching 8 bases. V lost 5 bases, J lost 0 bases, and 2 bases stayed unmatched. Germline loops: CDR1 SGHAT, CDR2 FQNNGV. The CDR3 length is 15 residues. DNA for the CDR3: TGTGCCAGCAGCCGAGCGGGGGCGAACACCGGGGAGCTGTTTTTT. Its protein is CASSRAGANTGELFF.

CDR3 protein: CASSLDGYPLATNEKLFF. The CDR3 nucleotides read TGTGCCAGCAGCTTAGACGGTTATCCTCTTGCAACTAATGAAAAACTGTTTTTT. The chain employs TRBV7-9 and TRBJ1-4; D gene ambiguous. CDR1 and CDR2 from the germline V gene are SEHNR and FQNEAQ (reference sequence). This CDR3 spans 18 amino acids. V was shortened by 1 base and J by 0 bases, with 15 bases between the two germline ends.

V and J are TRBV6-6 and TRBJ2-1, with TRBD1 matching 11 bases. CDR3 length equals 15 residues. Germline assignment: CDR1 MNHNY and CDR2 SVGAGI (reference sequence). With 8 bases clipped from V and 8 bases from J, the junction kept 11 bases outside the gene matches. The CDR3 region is CASANSGQGVHEQFF. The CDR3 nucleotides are TGTGCCAGCGCAAACTCGGGACAGGGGGTTCATGAGCAGTTCTTC.

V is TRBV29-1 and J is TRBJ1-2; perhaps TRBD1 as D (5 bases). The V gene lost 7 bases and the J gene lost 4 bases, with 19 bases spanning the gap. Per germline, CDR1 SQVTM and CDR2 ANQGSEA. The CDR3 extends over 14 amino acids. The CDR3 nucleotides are TGCAGCGCCGGAGGGGTCAGGGAACGCTATGGCTACACCTTC. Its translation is CSAGGVRERYGYTF.

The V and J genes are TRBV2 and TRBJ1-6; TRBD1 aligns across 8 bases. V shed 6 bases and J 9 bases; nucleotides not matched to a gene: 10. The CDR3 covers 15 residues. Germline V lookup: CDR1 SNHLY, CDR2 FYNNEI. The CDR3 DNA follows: TGTGCCAGCAGCCCTCGGCAGGGGGCAAGTTCACCCCTCCACTTT. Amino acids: CASSPRQGASSPLHF.

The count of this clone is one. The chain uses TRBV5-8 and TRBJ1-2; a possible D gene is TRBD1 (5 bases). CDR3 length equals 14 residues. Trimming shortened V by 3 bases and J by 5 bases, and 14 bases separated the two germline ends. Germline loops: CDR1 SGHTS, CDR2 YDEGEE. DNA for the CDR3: TGTGCCAGCAGCTGGAAGGCAGGGTGGTATGGCTACACCTTC. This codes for CASSWKAGWYGYTF.

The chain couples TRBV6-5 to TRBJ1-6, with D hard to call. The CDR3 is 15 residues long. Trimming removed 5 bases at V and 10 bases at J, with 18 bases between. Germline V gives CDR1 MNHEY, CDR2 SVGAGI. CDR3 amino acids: CASSPLSLTGSPLHF. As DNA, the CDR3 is TGTGCCAGCAGTCCATTATCGCTGACGGGATCACCCCTCCACTTT.

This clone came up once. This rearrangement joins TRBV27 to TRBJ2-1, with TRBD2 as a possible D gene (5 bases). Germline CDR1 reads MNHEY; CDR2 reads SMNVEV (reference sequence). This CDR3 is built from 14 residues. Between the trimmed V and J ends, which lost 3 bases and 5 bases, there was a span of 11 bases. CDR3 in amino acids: CASSFGGPHNEQFF. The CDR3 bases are TGTGCCAGCAGTTTCGGAGGACCCCACAATGAGCAGTTCTTC.

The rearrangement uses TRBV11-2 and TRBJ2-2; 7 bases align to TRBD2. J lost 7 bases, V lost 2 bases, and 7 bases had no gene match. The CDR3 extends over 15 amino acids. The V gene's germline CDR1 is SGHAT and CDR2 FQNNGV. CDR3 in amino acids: CASSLTGTKGGELFF. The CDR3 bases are TGTGCCAGCAGCTTAACTGGGACTAAGGGCGGGGAGCTGTTTTTT.

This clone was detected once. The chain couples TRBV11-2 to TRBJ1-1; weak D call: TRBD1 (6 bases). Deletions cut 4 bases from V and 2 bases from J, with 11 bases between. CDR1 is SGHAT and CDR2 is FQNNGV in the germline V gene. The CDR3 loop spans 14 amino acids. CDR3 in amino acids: CASSSDSSNTEAFF. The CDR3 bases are TGTGCCAGCAGCTCGGACAGCTCAAACACTGAAGCTTTCTTT.